This T cell receptor beta chain is drawn from a study of T cells in Graves' hyperthyroidism and ophthalmopathy. Regions amplified from RNA transcripts were the TCR beta CDR3 regions. Using the HTBI primer set, a first-round RT-PCR was run on the TCR CDR3. MiXCR, run by TCRdb on the multiplex PCR reads, gives a single entry per CDR3 protein. This sample yields approximately 370,000 distinct CDR3 sequences, of which roughly 15% are seen a single time; roughly a third belongs to the top ten. This clonotype was recorded many times. Germline V gives CDR1 SGHDT, CDR2 YYEEEE. This CDR3 has 12 residues. V lost 2 bases, J lost 5 bases, and 7 bases lay in between.

This TCR derives from a woman aged 30 to 39 with Graves' hyperthyroidism that later progressed to Graves' ophthalmopathy. This chain connects TRBV5-6 to TRBJ2-5; possible D gene TRBD1, 6 bases. The sequenced sample was blood. The CDR3 loop reads CASSFDRETQYF. CDR3 sequence (DNA): TGTGCCAGCAGCTTCGACAGGGAGACCCAGTACTTC.